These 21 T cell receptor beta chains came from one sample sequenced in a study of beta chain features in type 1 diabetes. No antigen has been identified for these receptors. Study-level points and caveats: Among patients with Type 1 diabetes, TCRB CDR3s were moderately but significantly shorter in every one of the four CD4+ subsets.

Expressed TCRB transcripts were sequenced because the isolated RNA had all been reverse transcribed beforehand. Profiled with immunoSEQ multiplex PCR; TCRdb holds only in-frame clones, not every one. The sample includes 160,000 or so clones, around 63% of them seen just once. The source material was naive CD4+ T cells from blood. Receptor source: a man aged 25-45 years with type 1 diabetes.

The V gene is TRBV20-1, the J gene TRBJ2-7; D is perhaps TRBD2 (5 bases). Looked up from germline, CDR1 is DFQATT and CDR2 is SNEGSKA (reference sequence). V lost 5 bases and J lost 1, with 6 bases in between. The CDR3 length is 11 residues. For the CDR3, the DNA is TGCAGTGCTTGGGAGTCCTACGAGCAGTACTTC. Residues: CSAWESYEQYF.

The CDR3 reads CASSSYRGQQFF. The CDR3 DNA sequence: TGTGCCAGCAGCTCGTACAGGGGGCAGCAGTTCTTC. V gene TRBV11-2 combines with J gene TRBJ2-1, with 9 bases fitting TRBD1. This CDR3 region has 12 residues. CDR1 and CDR2 (germline): SGHAT, FQNNGV. V was pared by 4 bases and J by 11 bases, with 3 bases of the junction left unmatched.

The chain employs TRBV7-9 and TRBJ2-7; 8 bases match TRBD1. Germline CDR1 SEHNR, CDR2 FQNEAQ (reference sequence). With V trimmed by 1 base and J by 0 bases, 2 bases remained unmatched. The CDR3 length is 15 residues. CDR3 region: CASSLGTGTSYEQYF. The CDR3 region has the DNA TGTGCCAGCAGCTTAGGGACAGGGACCTCCTACGAGCAGTACTTC.

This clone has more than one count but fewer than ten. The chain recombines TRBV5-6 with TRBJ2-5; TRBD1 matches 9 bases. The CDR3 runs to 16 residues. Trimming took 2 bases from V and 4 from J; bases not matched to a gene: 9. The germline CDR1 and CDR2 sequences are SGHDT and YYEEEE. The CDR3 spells CASSFGQGRVLETQYF. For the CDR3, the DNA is TGTGCCAGCAGCTTCGGACAGGGGAGGGTCCTAGAGACCCAGTACTTC.

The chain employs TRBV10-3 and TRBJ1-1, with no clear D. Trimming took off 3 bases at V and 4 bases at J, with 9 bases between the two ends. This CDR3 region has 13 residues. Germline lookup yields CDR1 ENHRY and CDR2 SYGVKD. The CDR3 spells CAISDWPSTEAFF. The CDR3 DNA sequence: TGTGCCATCAGTGATTGGCCTTCCACTGAAGCTTTCTTT.

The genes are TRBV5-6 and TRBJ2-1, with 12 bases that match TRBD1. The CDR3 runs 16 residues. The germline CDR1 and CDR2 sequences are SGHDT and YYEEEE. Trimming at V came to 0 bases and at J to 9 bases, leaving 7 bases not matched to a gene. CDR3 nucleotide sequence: TGTGCCAGCAGCTTGGGCGGGACAGGGGGCTTCGGTGAGCAGTTCTTC. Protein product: CASSLGGTGGFGEQFF.

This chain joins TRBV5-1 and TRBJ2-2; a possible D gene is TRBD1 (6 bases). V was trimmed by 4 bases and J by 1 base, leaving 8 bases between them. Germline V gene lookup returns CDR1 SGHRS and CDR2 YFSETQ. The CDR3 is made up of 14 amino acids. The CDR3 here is CASSTGQNTGELFF. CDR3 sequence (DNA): TGCGCCAGCAGCACGGGACAGAACACCGGGGAGCTGTTTTTT.

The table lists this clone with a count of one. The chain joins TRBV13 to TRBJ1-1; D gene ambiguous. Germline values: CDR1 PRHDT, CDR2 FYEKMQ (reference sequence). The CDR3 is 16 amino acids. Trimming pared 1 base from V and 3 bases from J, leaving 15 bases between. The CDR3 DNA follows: TGTGCCAGCAGCTTAGCCGGTTCCCTAATGTACACTGAAGCTTTCTTT. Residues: CASSLAGSLMYTEAFF.

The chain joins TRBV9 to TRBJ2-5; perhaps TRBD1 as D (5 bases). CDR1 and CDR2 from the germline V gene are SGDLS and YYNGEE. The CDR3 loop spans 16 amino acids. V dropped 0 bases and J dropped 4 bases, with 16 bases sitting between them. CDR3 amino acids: CASSVDRWGSGETQYF. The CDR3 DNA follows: TGTGCCAGCAGCGTAGACCGCTGGGGCAGTGGAGAGACCCAGTACTTC.

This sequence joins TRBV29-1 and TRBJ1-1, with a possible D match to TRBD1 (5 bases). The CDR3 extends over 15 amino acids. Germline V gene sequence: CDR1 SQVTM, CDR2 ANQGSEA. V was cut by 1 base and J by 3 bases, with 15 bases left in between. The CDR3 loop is CSVEVQGSGHTEAFF. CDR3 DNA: TGCAGCGTTGAAGTTCAGGGTTCGGGACACACTGAAGCTTTCTTT.

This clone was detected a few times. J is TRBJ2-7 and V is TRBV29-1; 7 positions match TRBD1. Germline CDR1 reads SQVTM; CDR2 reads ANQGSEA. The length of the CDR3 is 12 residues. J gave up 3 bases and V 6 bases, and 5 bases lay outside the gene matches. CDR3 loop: CSVGTVLYEQYF. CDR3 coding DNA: TGCAGCGTGGGGACAGTTCTCTACGAGCAGTACTTC.

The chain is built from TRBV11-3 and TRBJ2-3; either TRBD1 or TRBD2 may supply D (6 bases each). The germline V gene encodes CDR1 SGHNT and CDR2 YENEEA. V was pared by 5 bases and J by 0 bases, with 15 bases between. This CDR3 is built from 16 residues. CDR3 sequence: CASSRFPGASTDTQYF. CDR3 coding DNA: TGTGCCAGCAGCCGCTTCCCGGGGGCTAGCACAGATACGCAGTATTTT.

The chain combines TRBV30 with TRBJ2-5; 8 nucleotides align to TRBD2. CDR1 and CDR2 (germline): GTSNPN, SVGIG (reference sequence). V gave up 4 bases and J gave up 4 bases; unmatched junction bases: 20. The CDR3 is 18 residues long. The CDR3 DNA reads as TGTGCCTGGACCCAACCAACGGGGGGGCCCGAGAATCTAGAGACCCAGTACTTC. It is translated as CAWTQPTGGPENLETQYF.

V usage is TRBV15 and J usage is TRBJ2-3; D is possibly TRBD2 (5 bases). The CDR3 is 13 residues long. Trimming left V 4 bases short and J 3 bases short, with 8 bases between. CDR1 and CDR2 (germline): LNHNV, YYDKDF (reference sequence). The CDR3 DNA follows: TGTGCCACCAGCACCGGCGGGACAGATACGCAGTATTTT. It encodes CATSTGGTDTQYF. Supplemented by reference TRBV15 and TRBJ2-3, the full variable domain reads DAMVIQNPRYQVTQFGKPVTLSCSQTLNHNVMYWYQQKSSQAPKLLFHYYDKDFNNEADTPDNFQSRRPNTSFCFLDIRSPGLGDTAMYLCATSTGGTDTQYFGPGTRLTVL.

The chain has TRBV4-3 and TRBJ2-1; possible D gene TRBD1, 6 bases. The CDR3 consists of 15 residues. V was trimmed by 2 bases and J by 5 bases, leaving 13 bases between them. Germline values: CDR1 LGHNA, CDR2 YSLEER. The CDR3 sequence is CASSQLPGHNNEQFF. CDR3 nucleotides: TGCGCCAGCAGCCAACTACCGGGACATAACAATGAGCAGTTCTTC.

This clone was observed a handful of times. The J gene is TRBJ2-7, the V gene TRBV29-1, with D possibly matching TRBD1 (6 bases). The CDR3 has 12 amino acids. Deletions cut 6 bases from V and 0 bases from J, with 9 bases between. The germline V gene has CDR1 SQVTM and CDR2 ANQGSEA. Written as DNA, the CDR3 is TGCAGCGTAGGACAGTTCTCCTACGAGCAGTACTTC. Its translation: CSVGQFSYEQYF.

CDR3 in DNA: TGTGCCTGGAGTGAAGGGTGGAACACTGAAGCTTTCTTT. Translation: CAWSEGWNTEAFF. The V gene is TRBV30, the J gene TRBJ1-1; D not certain. With 1 base removed from V and 1 base from J, the gap between germline ends came to 7 bases. The CDR3 runs 13 residues. Per germline, CDR1 GTSNPN and CDR2 SVGIG (reference sequence).

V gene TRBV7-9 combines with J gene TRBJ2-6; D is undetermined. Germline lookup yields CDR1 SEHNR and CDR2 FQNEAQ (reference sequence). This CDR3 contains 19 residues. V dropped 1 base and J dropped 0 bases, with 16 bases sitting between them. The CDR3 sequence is CASSLVSGTMSSGANVLTF. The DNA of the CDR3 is TGTGCCAGCAGCTTAGTTTCGGGCACCATGAGCTCTGGGGCCAACGTCCTGACTTTC.

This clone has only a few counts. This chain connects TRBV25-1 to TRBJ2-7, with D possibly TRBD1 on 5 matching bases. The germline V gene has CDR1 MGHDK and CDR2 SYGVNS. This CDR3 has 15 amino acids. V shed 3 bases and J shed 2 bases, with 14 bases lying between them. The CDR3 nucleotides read TGTGCCAGCAGTGAGGTCAGGACATCAACCTACGAGCAGTACTTC. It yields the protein CASSEVRTSTYEQYF.

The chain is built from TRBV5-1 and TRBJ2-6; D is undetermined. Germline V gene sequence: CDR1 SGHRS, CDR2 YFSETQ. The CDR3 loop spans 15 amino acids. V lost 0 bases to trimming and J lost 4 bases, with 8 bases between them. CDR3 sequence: CASSLGTPGANVLTF. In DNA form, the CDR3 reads TGCGCCAGCAGCTTGGGTACACCCGGGGCCAACGTCCTGACTTTC.

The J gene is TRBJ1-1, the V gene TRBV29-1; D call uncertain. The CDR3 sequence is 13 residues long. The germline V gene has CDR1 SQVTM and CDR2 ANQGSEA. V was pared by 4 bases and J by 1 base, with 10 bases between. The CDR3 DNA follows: TGCAGCGTTGTTTCTGGGCAGAACACTGAAGCTTTCTTT. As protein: CSVVSGQNTEAFF.